Presented here are 26 T cell receptor beta chains from one specimen sequenced in a study of blood T cells in healthy people across ages. A J-beta primer mix and a sample-barcoded 5' primer were used in a second PCR of roughly 6 to 12 cycles. Each CDR3 protein gets one entry after TCRdb re-called the 5' RACE reads with MiXCR. The sample has 250,000 to 300,000 distinct CDR3 sequences; 25% to 30% are singletons. The sample comprised blood. Receptors were obtained from a woman between 70 and 85 years old in good health.

This clonotype was counted only a few times. The chain is built from TRBV5-1 and TRBJ2-5; D ambiguous. The end of the DNA aligns better with TRBJ2-1, so the J call may be wrong. This CDR3 has 12 amino acids. CDR1 SGHRS and CDR2 YFSETQ come from the germline V gene. CDR3 DNA sequence: TGCGCCAGCAGCCCCCAGATGAATGAGCAGTTCTTC. Translated, it gives CASSPQMNEQFF.

J is TRBJ2-3 and V is TRBV6-5; D is undetermined. The germline V gene has CDR1 MNHEY and CDR2 SVGAGI. With 4 bases removed from V and 2 bases from J, the gap between germline ends came to 10 bases. This CDR3 has 14 amino acids. CDR3 protein: CASSFGGPTDTQYF. CDR3 in DNA: TGTGCCAGCAGTTTTGGCGGTCCCACAGATACGCAGTATTTT.

This clonotype was observed at least ten times. V gene TRBV15 combines with J gene TRBJ2-7; 12 nucleotides agree with TRBD2. The V and J ends lost 4 bases and 5 bases, in that order; junction bases with no gene match: 6. The CDR3 sequence is 15 residues long. Germline assignment: CDR1 LNHNV and CDR2 YYDKDF (reference sequence). This chain's CDR3 is CATSNQTSGRNEQYF. The CDR3 DNA is TGTGCCACCAGCAACCAGACTAGCGGGAGAAACGAGCAGTACTTC.

The V and J genes are TRBV24-1 and TRBJ2-5, with 7 bases matching TRBD2. Germline loops: CDR1 KGHDR, CDR2 SFDVKD. This CDR3 spans 14 amino acids. J was trimmed by 1 base and V by 5 bases; bases with no gene match: 3. CDR3 amino acids: CATSASGTQETQYF. The DNA of the CDR3 is TGTGCCACCAGTGCCAGCGGGACCCAAGAGACCCAGTACTTC.

This clonotype has only a few counts. The chain employs TRBV11-2 and TRBJ2-1, with a weak D call TRBD2 (6 bases). Trimming shortened V by 1 base and J by 9 bases, and 16 bases separated the two germline ends. Germline loops: CDR1 SGHAT, CDR2 FQNNGV. CDR3 length: 15 residues. CDR3 sequence reads: CASSLAGRDSGEQFF. The DNA for the CDR3 is TGTGCCAGCAGCTTAGCTGGCAGGGATAGCGGTGAGCAGTTCTTC. The entire variable domain, with the rest obtained from reference TRBV11-2 and TRBJ2-1, is as follows: EAGVAQSPRYKIIEKRQSVAFWCNPISGHATLYWYQQILGQGPKLLIQFQNNGVVDDSQLPKDRFSAERLKGVDSTLKIQPAKLEDSAVYLCASSLAGRDSGEQFFGPGTRLTVL.

The V gene is TRBV7-2, the J gene TRBJ2-2, with TRBD2 as a possible D gene (6 bases). Germline CDR1 and CDR2: SGHTA and FQGNSA. CDR3 length equals 16 residues. V lost 1 base and J lost 6, with 15 bases in between. CDR3 sequence: CASSLEGRGIAGELFF. CDR3 coding DNA: TGTGCCAGCAGCTTAGAGGGGCGGGGAATTGCCGGGGAGCTGTTTTTT.

The rearrangement uses TRBV7-2 and TRBJ2-5; 7 bases are a match to TRBD1. The better agreement between TRBJ2-7 and the DNA end casts doubt on the J call. Germline V CDR1 and CDR2: SGHTA, FQGNSA. There are 14 residues in the CDR3. CDR3 in amino acids: CASSFSRDSYEQYF. The CDR3, as DNA: TGTGCCAGCAGCTTTTCCCGGGACAGCTACGAGCAGTACTTC.

This chain links TRBV20-1 with TRBJ2-5; weak D call: TRBD2 (7 bases). Trimming left V 1 base short and J 5 bases short, with 26 bases between. CDR1 and CDR2 (germline): DFQATT, SNEGSKA (reference sequence). CDR3 size: 18 residues. Written as DNA, the CDR3 is TGCAGTGCTAGAGCTGGGCACCTGGGGGCGGGAGAATCGGAGACCCAGTACTTC. Protein: CSARAGHLGAGESETQYF.

This clonotype was seen more than once but under ten times. This rearrangement joins TRBV29-1 to TRBJ2-5; D uncertain. The CDR3 loop spans 14 amino acids. Germline V CDR1 and CDR2: SQVTM, ANQGSEA. The V gene lost 4 bases and the J gene lost 7 bases, with 19 bases spanning the gap. CDR3 coding DNA: TGCAGCGTTGGTAAAACAAATCAAGCAGGGACCCAGTACTTC. Its translation is CSVGKTNQAGTQYF.

This clonotype has a handful of counts. CDR3 region: CASSPPSVETQYF. The CDR3 DNA reads as TGTGCCAGCTCACCACCCAGTGTCGAGACCCAGTACTTC. The chain combines TRBV18 with TRBJ2-5; D gene uncertain. Trimming took 0 bases from V and 5 from J, leaving 7 bases between them. The CDR3 totals 13 residues. Germline V lookup: CDR1 KGHSH, CDR2 LQKENI.

This clonotype was picked up a small number of times. The chain has TRBV20-1 and TRBJ1-6; 8 nucleotides line up with TRBD1. The CDR3 covers 14 residues. Germline V gene data show CDR1 as DFQATT and CDR2 as SNEGSKA (reference sequence). The trim removed 2 bases at V and 9 bases at J, leaving 6 bases unmatched. CDR3 region: CSARRTGSSSPLHF. The CDR3 DNA sequence: TGCAGTGCTAGACGGACAGGGTCGAGTTCACCCCTCCACTTT.

The chain is built from TRBV9 and TRBJ2-1, with a possible D match to TRBD2 (6 bases). From germline, CDR1 is SGDLS and CDR2 YYNGEE. Trimming cost V 3 bases and J 2 bases, with 9 bases left between them. The CDR3 is 14 residues long. CDR3 DNA sequence: TGTGCCAGCAGCGGACTAGACACCTACAATGAGCAGTTCTTC. Translating it yields CASSGLDTYNEQFF.

The CDR3: CASSFFSSGRAGELFF. The CDR3 region has the DNA TGTGCCAGCAGCTTTTTTTCTAGCGGGCGGGCCGGGGAGCTGTTTTTT. The chain combines TRBV7-2 with TRBJ2-2; TRBD2 aligns across 8 bases. Germline CDR1 is SGHTA and CDR2 is FQGNSA. V lost 3 bases to trimming and J lost 6 bases; unmatched junction nucleotides: 9. The CDR3 length is 16 residues.

The chain uses TRBV28 and TRBJ2-7, with TRBD2 identical over 8 bases. TRBJ2-1 matches the DNA end more closely, so the J call is doubtful. The CDR3 runs to 18 residues. Germline lookup yields CDR1 MDHEN and CDR2 SYDVKM. The CDR3: CASSLFPGTRGIYNEQFF. The CDR3, as DNA: TGTGCCAGCAGTTTATTCCCTGGGACTAGAGGGATTTACAATGAGCAGTTCTTC.

The V call is TRBV7-2, the J call TRBJ2-7, with TRBD1 identical over 7 bases. V lost 4 bases, J lost 8 bases, and 8 bases stayed unmatched. CDR1 SGHTA and CDR2 FQGNSA come from the germline V gene. This CDR3 comprises 13 residues. The CDR3 region is CASSSRDSPKQYF. CDR3 DNA sequence: TGTGCCAGCAGCTCCCGGGACAGCCCCAAGCAGTACTTC.

V usage is TRBV5-1 and J usage is TRBJ2-3, with D unresolved. This CDR3 comprises 14 residues. Germline V CDR1 and CDR2: SGHRS, YFSETQ. Deletions cut 0 bases from V and 4 bases from J, with 9 bases between. In DNA form, the CDR3 reads TGCGCCAGCAGCTTGGCCGGGTCTTCAGATACGCAGTATTTT. It encodes CASSLAGSSDTQYF.

This clonotype occurred many times. J is TRBJ2-5 and V is TRBV7-6; TRBD2 is a possible D gene (7 bases). The length of the CDR3 is 14 residues. The V end was cut by 5 bases, the J end by 2 bases, with 12 bases between. CDR1 and CDR2 (germline): SGHVS, FNYEAQ. This CDR3 is CASSARGGQETQYF. The CDR3 DNA follows: TGTGCCAGCAGCGCTAGGGGGGGACAAGAGACCCAGTACTTC.

This clonotype was seen ten or more times. The chain joins TRBV11-2 to TRBJ1-4; D unresolved. CDR3 length equals 14 residues. CDR1 is SGHAT and CDR2 is FQNNGV in the germline V gene. V was shortened by 2 bases and J by 8 bases, with 12 bases between the two germline ends. The CDR3 region is CASSLITTREKLFF. DNA for the CDR3: TGTGCCAGCAGCTTAATCACCACTCGAGAAAAACTGTTTTTT.

In regard to this clonotype: The junction departs from germline at one end; a sequencing error may be responsible. This rearrangement joins TRBV27 to TRBJ2-7; D gene uncertain. The CDR3 is 13 residues long. The germline V gene encodes CDR1 MNHEY and CDR2 SMNVEV (reference sequence). As DNA, the CDR3 is TGTGCCAGCAGTACTTCCTCGGCCGACGAGCCGTACTTC. Its translation: CASSTSSADEPYF.

This chain uses TRBV12-3 or TRBV12-4 with TRBJ1-2; D is perhaps TRBD1 (6 bases). Trimming stripped 5 bases from V and 2 bases from J, with 9 bases between. The CDR3 contains 13 residues. CDR3 amino acids: CASSGTRNYGYTF. DNA for the CDR3: TGTGCCAGCAGTGGGACAAGAAACTATGGCTACACCTTC.

V and J are TRBV7-2 and TRBJ2-7, with TRBD1 identical over 7 bases. The V and J ends lost 11 bases and 2 bases, in that order; junction bases with no gene match: 6. The CDR3 is 12 amino acids. CDR1 SGHTA and CDR2 FQGNSA come from the germline V gene. CDR3 bases: TGTGCCGCTGGGGACAGCACCTACGAGCAGTACTTC. Amino acids: CAAGDSTYEQYF.

The genes are TRBV6-6 and TRBJ2-7; D gene uncertain. The CDR3 has 15 amino acids. V was trimmed by 0 bases and J by 2 bases, leaving 11 bases between them. Germline CDR1 is MNHNY and CDR2 is SVGAGI (reference sequence). In DNA form, the CDR3 reads TGTGCCAGCAGTTACTCATATGATGGGACCTACGAGCAGTACTTC. This gives the protein CASSYSYDGTYEQYF.

This clonotype was seen more than once but under ten times. The J gene is TRBJ2-7, the V gene TRBV5-6; D not certain. The DNA end lines up better with TRBJ2-1; the J call may be wrong. Germline assignment: CDR1 SGHDT and CDR2 YYEEEE. The CDR3 is 14 residues long. This CDR3 reads CASSLWHNQETQFF. CDR3 coding DNA: TGTGCCAGCAGCTTGTGGCATAACCAAGAGACCCAGTTCTTC.

The sample holds a few counts of this clonotype. The rearrangement uses TRBV6-1 and TRBJ2-7, with 10 bases matching TRBD1. The V gene end was trimmed by 6 bases and the J gene end by 4 bases; junction bases not matched to a gene: 6. This CDR3 region has 14 residues. From germline, CDR1 is MNHNS and CDR2 SASEGT. The CDR3 is CASRRGQGVYEQYF. CDR3 coding DNA: TGTGCCAGCAGGAGAGGACAGGGGGTTTACGAGCAGTACTTC.

The chain uses TRBV20-1 and TRBJ2-1; 10 bases map to TRBD2. The CDR3 consists of 15 residues. CDR1 and CDR2 (germline): DFQATT, SNEGSKA (reference sequence). Trimming cost V 3 bases and J 9 bases; bases outside gene matches: 11. The CDR3 loop is CSARNPLAGVGEQFF. The CDR3 DNA sequence: TGCAGTGCTAGGAATCCCCTAGCGGGAGTGGGTGAGCAGTTCTTC.

Only a few counts were recorded for this clonotype. The chain links TRBV3-1 to TRBJ2-2; TRBD2 might be the D (5 bases). The germline CDR1 and CDR2 sequences are LGHDT and YNNKEL (reference sequence). Trimming left V 1 base short and J 1 base short, with 7 bases between. CDR3 length equals 15 residues. CDR3 nucleotides: TGTGCCAGCAGCCAAGTTCGGGGGAACACCGGGGAGCTGTTTTTT. Residues: CASSQVRGNTGELFF.